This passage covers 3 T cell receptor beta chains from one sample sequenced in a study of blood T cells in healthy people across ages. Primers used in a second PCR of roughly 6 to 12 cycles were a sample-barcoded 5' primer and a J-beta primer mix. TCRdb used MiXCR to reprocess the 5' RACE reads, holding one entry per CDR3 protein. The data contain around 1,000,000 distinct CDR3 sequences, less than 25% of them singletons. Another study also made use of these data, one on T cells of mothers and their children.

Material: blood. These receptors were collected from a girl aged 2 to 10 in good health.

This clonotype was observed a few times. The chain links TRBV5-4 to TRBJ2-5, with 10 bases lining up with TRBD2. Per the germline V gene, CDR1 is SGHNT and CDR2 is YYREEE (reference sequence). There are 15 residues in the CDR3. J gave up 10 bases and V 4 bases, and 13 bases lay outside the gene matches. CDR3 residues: CASSHQRGGHADQYF. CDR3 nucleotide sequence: TGTGCCAGCAGCCACCAGCGGGGGGGACACGCGGACCAGTACTTC.

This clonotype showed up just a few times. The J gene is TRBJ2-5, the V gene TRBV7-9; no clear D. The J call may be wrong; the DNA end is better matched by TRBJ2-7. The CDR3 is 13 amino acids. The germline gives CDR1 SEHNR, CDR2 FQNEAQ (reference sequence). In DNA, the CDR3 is TGTGCCAGCAGCTTAAGGTTTGGTGTCGAGCAGTACTTC. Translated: CASSLRFGVEQYF.

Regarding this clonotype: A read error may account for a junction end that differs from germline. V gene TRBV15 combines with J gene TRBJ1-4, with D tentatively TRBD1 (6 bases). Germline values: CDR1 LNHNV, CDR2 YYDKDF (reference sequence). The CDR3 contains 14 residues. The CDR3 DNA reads TGTGCCTGTAAGAGGGGGAATTCTGATGAAAAACCGTTTTTT. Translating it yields CACKRGNSDEKPFF.